These 9 T cell receptor beta chains were all obtained from the same sample, sequenced in a study of OX40 agonist ivuxolimab in advanced cancers. Produced via immunoSEQ multiplex PCR; TCRdb's table is partial and in-frame only. This repertoire shows around 53,000 clones, about 93% found once; its top ten account for around a sixth. The sequenced sample was CD4+ or CD8+ T cells sorted from blood, obtained in a trial of the OX40 agonist ivuxolimab. The receptors originated from an adult with an advanced solid tumor such as melanoma, head and neck, liver or kidney cancer.

This clone has just a few counts. V is TRBV9 and J is TRBJ1-2; D is undetermined. This CDR3 has 15 residues. Germline V gene data show CDR1 as SGDLS and CDR2 as YYNGEE. V was cut by 0 bases and J by 4 bases, with 13 bases left in between. In DNA form, the CDR3 reads TGTGCCAGCAGCGTAGCAGGTGGGCAGCTCTATGGCTACACCTTC. Residues: CASSVAGGQLYGYTF.

This chain links TRBV11-2 with TRBJ2-1; TRBD2 aligns across 7 bases. CDR3 size: 14 residues. CDR1 is SGHAT and CDR2 is FQNNGV in the germline V gene. The V gene end was trimmed by 1 base and the J gene end by 8 bases; junction bases not matched to a gene: 5. The CDR3 DNA is TGTGCCAGCAGCTTAGGCGGGAGCAGATATGAGCAGTTCTTC. It is translated as CASSLGGSRYEQFF.

V usage is TRBV6-6 and J usage is TRBJ1-1; D call uncertain. Germline CDR1 reads MNHNY; CDR2 reads SVGAGI (reference sequence). V lost 6 bases and J lost 1, with 15 bases in between. The CDR3 is 15 residues long. This chain's CDR3 is CASRVAAQKNTEAFF. CDR3 sequence (DNA): TGTGCCAGCAGGGTGGCCGCTCAGAAGAACACTGAAGCTTTCTTT.

The chain employs TRBV9 and TRBJ1-4, with TRBD1 identical over 7 bases. J gave up 11 bases and V 3 bases, and 13 bases lay outside the gene matches. Germline values: CDR1 SGDLS, CDR2 YYNGEE. This CDR3 is 15 amino acids long. The CDR3 loop is CASSDRDSGGEKLFF. Here the CDR3 DNA reads TGTGCCAGCAGCGACCGGGACAGCGGGGGGGAGAAACTGTTTTTT.

The CDR3 here is CASSIRTSGLTYEQYF. CDR3 DNA sequence: TGTGCCAGTAGTATCCGGACTAGCGGGCTGACCTACGAGCAGTACTTC. The J gene is TRBJ2-7, the V gene TRBV19; 11 nucleotides agree with TRBD2. Germline loops: CDR1 LNHDA, CDR2 SQIVND (reference sequence). J lost 2 bases, V lost 3 bases, and 6 bases had no gene match. The CDR3 runs 16 residues.

The rearrangement uses TRBV13 and TRBJ2-5; 8 nucleotides line up with TRBD1. The germline gives CDR1 PRHDT, CDR2 FYEKMQ (reference sequence). This CDR3 has 16 amino acids. Trimming removed 0 bases from V and 3 bases from J; junction bases left unmatched: 6. The CDR3 protein is CASSLGGTGAKETQYF. The CDR3 DNA is TGTGCCAGCAGCTTAGGTGGGACAGGCGCTAAAGAGACCCAGTACTTC.

The V call is TRBV5-6, the J call TRBJ2-7, with D possibly matching TRBD2 (5 bases). V was trimmed by 0 bases and J by 5 bases, leaving 9 bases between them. The CDR3 is 13 amino acids. Germline CDR1 is SGHDT and CDR2 is YYEEEE. Here the CDR3 reads CASSLVLAHEQYF. The CDR3 region has the DNA TGTGCCAGCAGCTTGGTCCTAGCCCACGAGCAGTACTTC.

This clone appeared once. The chain links TRBV10-3 to TRBJ1-6; weak D call: TRBD1 (6 bases). Per the germline V gene, CDR1 is ENHRY and CDR2 is SYGVKD. The ends were cut back, 6 bases at V and 9 bases at J, with 12 bases in the middle. The CDR3 covers 13 residues. The chain's CDR3 is CAISPDSPSPLHF. CDR3 coding DNA: TGTGCCATCAGCCCGGACAGCCCTTCACCCCTCCACTTT.

This chain joins TRBV13 and TRBJ2-6, with TRBD2 as a possible D gene (5 bases). Per germline, CDR1 PRHDT and CDR2 FYEKMQ (reference sequence). The CDR3 has 15 residues. V shed 3 bases and J shed 2 bases, with 8 bases lying between them. The CDR3 coding sequence is TGTGCCAGCAGCTTTATGGGAGCTGGGGCCAACGTCCTGACTTTC. It specifies CASSFMGAGANVLTF.